These T cell receptor beta chains were read from a single sample in a study of CD8 T cells in ankylosing spondylitis. TCRdb ran MiXCR on the 5' RACE reads and lists one entry per CDR3 protein. This table holds over 200,000 distinct CDR3 sequences, 15% to 20% found once. The sample consisted of blood, either unsorted or a sorted T cell fraction (not recorded which). All receptors come from a male donor with ankylosing spondylitis. Both conserved end residues are trimmed from each CDR3. A D gene is named only where the DNA matches it firmly.

v_gene,j_gene,d_gene,CDR3aa
TRBV12-3/TRBV12-4,TRBJ2-1,NA,ASTWSPSSYNEQF
TRBV28,TRBJ1-4,NA,ASSGNEKLF
TRBV9,TRBJ2-1,NA,ASSVSGVWDEQF
TRBV7-9,TRBJ1-1,NA,ASSQPGGTEAF
TRBV4-1,TRBJ1-2,NA,ASSQESGGGYT
TRBV6-6,TRBJ2-7,NA,ASSGVAPYEQY
TRBV9,TRBJ1-2,NA,ASSGQYYGYT
TRBV11-2,TRBJ2-3,NA,ASSLVSGFTDTQY
TRBV12-3/TRBV12-4,TRBJ2-7,NA,ASSPPLREEDEQY
TRBV6-5,TRBJ2-7,NA,ASSYMGGEQY
TRBV28,TRBJ2-5,NA,ASSKTIQETQY
TRBV7-2,TRBJ1-1,NA,ASRGVNTEAF
TRBV18,TRBJ2-1,NA,ASSPLGNEQF
TRBV5-1,TRBJ1-1,NA,ASSLEGVGATEAF
TRBV20-1,TRBJ2-5,NA,SAREFLGKGETQY
TRBV29-1,TRBJ2-7,TRBD1,SVLTGDYEQY
TRBV5-5,TRBJ1-1,NA,ASSLGRGGITEAF
TRBV6-5,TRBJ2-1,TRBD1,ASSYEGQGAHNEQF
TRBV4-1,TRBJ1-4,NA,ASSPSPGATNEKLF
TRBV7-9,TRBJ2-6,NA,ASSFVGANVLT
TRBV12-3/TRBV12-4,TRBJ2-5,TRBD2,ASSFLAGAQETQY
TRBV7-6,TRBJ2-5,NA,ASSLGWSQGKETQY
TRBV20-1,TRBJ1-2,NA,SAREALGIFYGYT
TRBV6-2/TRBV6-3,TRBJ2-1,NA,ASSYGVAPYNEQF
TRBV12-3/TRBV12-4,TRBJ2-6,TRBD2,ASSSFPGGAGANVLT
TRBV20-1,TRBJ1-1,NA,SARGLGNTEAF
TRBV12-3/TRBV12-4,TRBJ2-1,NA,ASSPRTEYNEQF
TRBV25-1,TRBJ2-1,NA,ASSEDGVLGNEQF
TRBV5-5,TRBJ2-6,TRBD1,ASSPWTGVFSGANVLT
TRBV12-3/TRBV12-4,TRBJ2-3,TRBD2,ASSAGLAGAKDTQY
TRBV5-1,TRBJ1-1,TRBD1,ASSEGQTNTEAF
TRBV9,TRBJ2-1,TRBD1,ASSVETGSYNEQF
TRBV2,TRBJ2-3,TRBD2,ASSAVSSGGHTDTQY
TRBV5-1,TRBJ2-7,NA,ASSYTSGAYEQY
TRBV7-9,TRBJ2-1,TRBD2,ASSSTSGVSPYNEQF
TRBV11-1,TRBJ2-1,TRBD1,ASSSPGTEILSNEQF
TRBV5-1,TRBJ2-2,TRBD2,ASSRTSGTGELF
TRBV6-2/TRBV6-3,TRBJ2-7,NA,ASSNQDGIYEQY
TRBV19,TRBJ2-2,TRBD1,ASSIPGGAGTGELF
TRBV7-8,TRBJ2-7,TRBD2,ASSKSRAGGFYEQY
TRBV20-1,TRBJ2-7,TRBD1,SAAGTGDYSYEQY
TRBV20-1,TRBJ2-7,TRBD2,SARDHLGTSGFSYEQY
TRBV7-9,TRBJ2-7,TRBD2,ASSWTSRYEQY
TRBV20-1,TRBJ2-2,TRBD2,SARDTSGDTGELF
TRBV6-2/TRBV6-3,TRBJ1-4,NA,ASSYDSGTTNEKLF
TRBV12-3/TRBV12-4,TRBJ2-7,NA,ASSETGFPYEQY
TRBV7-2,TRBJ2-3,TRBD2,AQRGSTDTQY
TRBV29-1,TRBJ2-7,TRBD2,SVELAGAHEQY
TRBV15,TRBJ2-1,NA,ATSGRDLTPNEQF
TRBV6-5,TRBJ1-1,NA,ASSSQGQNTEAF